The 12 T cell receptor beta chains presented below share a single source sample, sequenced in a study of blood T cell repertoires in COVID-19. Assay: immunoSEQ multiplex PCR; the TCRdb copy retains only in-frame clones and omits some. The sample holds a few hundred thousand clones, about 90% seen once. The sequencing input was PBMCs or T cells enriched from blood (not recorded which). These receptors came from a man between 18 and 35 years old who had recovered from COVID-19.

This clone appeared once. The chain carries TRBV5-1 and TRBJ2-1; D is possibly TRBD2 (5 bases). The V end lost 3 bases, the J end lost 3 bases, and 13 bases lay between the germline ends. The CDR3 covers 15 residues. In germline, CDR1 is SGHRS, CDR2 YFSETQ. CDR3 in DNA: TGCGCCAGCAGCTCTTCTGTGGAGGTCTACAATGAGCAGTTCTTC. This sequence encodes CASSSSVEVYNEQFF.

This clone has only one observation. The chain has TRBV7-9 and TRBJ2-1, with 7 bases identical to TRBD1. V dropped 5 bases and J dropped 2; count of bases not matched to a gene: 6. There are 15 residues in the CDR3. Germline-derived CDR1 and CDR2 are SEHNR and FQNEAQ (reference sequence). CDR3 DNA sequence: TGTGCCAGCAGCAAGACAGGGACGCCCTACAATGAGCAGTTCTTC. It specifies CASSKTGTPYNEQFF.

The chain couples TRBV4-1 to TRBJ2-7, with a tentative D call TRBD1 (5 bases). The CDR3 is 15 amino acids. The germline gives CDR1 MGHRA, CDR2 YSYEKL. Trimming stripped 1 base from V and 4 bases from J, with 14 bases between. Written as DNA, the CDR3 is TGCGCCAGCAGCCAAGCAGGGTTTGGCGAGTACGAGCAGTACTTC. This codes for CASSQAGFGEYEQYF.

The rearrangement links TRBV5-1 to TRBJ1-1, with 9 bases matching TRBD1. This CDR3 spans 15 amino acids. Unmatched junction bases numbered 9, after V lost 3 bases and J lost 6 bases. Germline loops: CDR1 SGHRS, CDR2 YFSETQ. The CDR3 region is CASSSSGTGTSEAFF. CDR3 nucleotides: TGCGCCAGCAGCTCCTCCGGGACAGGGACCTCTGAAGCTTTCTTT. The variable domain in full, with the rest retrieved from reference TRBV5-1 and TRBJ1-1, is KAGVTQTPRYLIKTRGQQVTLSCSPISGHRSVSWYQQTPGQGLQFLFEYFSETQRNKGNFPGRFSGRQFSNSRSEMNVSTLELGDSALYLCASSSSGTGTSEAFFGQGTRLTVV.

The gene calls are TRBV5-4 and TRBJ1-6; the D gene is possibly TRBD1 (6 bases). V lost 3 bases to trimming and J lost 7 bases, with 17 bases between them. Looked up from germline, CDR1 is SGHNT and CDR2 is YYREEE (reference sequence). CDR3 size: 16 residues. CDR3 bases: TGTGCCAGCAGCTACCCCACCCAGGGGATGAATTCACCCCTCCACTTT. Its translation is CASSYPTQGMNSPLHF.

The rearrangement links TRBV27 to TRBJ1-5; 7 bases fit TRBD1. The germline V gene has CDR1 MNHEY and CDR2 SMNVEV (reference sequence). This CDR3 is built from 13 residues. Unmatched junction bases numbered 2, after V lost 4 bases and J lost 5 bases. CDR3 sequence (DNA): TGTGCCAGCAGTTGGGACAGCTATCAGCCCCAGCATTTT. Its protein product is CASSWDSYQPQHF.

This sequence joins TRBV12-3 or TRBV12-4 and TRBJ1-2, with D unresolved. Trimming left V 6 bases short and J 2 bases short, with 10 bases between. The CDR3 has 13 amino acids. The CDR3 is CASSSAGNYGYTF. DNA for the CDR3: TGTGCCAGCAGCTCCGCCGGGAACTATGGCTACACCTTC.

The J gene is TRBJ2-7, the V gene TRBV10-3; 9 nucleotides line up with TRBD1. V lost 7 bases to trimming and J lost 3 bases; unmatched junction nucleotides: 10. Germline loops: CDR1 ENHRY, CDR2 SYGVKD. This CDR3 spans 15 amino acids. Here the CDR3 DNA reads TGTGCCATCATGGACGGACAGGGGTACTTCTACGAGCAGTACTTC. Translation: CAIMDGQGYFYEQYF.

The CDR3 nucleotides read TGCAGCGTTGAACGAGCAGGGGAGGGCACTGAAGCTTTCTTT. Residues: CSVERAGEGTEAFF. The rearrangement uses TRBV29-1 and TRBJ1-1, with D possibly matching TRBD1 (6 bases). Germline CDR1 SQVTM, CDR2 ANQGSEA. V lost 2 bases to trimming and J lost 4 bases, with 14 bases between them. The CDR3 is made up of 14 amino acids.

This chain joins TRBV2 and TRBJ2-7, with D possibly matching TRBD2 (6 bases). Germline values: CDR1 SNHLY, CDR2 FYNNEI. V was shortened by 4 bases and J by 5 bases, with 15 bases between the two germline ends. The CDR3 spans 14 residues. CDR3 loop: CASSGTTLVNEQYF. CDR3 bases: TGTGCCAGCAGTGGGACTACCCTTGTGAACGAGCAGTACTTC. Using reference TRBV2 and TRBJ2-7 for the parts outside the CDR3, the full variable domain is EPEVTQTPSHQVTQMGQEVILRCVPISNHLYFYWYRQILGQKVEFLVSFYNNEISEKSEIFDDQFSVERPDGSNFTLKIRSTKLEDSAMYFCASSGTTLVNEQYFGPGTRLTVT.

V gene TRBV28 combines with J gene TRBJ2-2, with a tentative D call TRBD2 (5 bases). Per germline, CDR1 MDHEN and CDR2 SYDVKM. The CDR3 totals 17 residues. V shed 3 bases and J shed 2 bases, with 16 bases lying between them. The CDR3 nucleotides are TGTGCCAGCAGTTTTTCTTACGGGAACCTCAACACCGGGGAGCTGTTTTTT. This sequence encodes CASSFSYGNLNTGELFF.

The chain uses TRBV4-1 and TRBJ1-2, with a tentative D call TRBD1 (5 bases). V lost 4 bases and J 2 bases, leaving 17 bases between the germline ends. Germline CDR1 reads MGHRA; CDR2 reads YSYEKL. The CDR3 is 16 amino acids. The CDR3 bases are TGCGCCAGCAGCCCCCTATATGGGGCAGGGAACTATGGCTACACCTTC. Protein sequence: CASSPLYGAGNYGYTF.